What follows are 6 T cell receptor beta chains derived from one specimen sequenced in a study of cytomegalovirus exposure and HLA in healthy donors. The PCR had 60 Vbeta and 13 Jbeta primers. Sequencing was performed with immunoSEQ multiplex PCR; in TCRdb, only in-frame clones are kept and a portion is missing. The sample has 90,000 to 100,000 clones, 70% to 85% seen once. Sequenced: PBMCs. Receptors were obtained from a man aged 50-60 years in good health and CMV-seronegative.

The rearrangement links TRBV13 to TRBJ2-5, with 7 bases lining up with TRBD2. Germline V gene data show CDR1 as PRHDT and CDR2 as FYEKMQ (reference sequence). V trimming: 6 bases; J trimming: 4 bases; junction bases outside the gene matches: 5. The CDR3 extends over 13 amino acids. Written as DNA, the CDR3 is TGTGCCAGCAGTCCCCGGGGGGTAGAGACCCAGTACTTC. Protein sequence: CASSPRGVETQYF.

V and J are TRBV19 and TRBJ2-3; TRBD2 agrees at 13 bases. V gave up 6 bases and J gave up 5 bases; unmatched junction bases: 8. This CDR3 has 16 residues. The V gene's germline CDR1 is LNHDA and CDR2 SQIVND (reference sequence). The CDR3 DNA follows: TGTGCCAGTAGACGGACTAGCGGGAGTGTAGGAGATACGCAGTATTTT. Translating it yields CASRRTSGSVGDTQYF.

The V gene is TRBV28, the J gene TRBJ1-2; D perhaps matches TRBD1 (6 bases). Trimming removed 6 bases at V and 4 bases at J, with 12 bases between. CDR1 is MDHEN, CDR2 SYDVKM, per germline. The CDR3 consists of 13 residues. CDR3 DNA sequence: TGTGCCAGCAGGGCTGGGACATCCTATGGCTACACCTTC. Its protein is CASRAGTSYGYTF.

This clone was seen only a few times. The J gene is TRBJ2-5, the V gene TRBV7-3; D is perhaps TRBD1 (7 bases). This CDR3 region has 15 residues. Trimming shortened V by 1 base and J by 5 bases, and 14 bases separated the two germline ends. Germline lookup yields CDR1 SGHTA and CDR2 FQGTGA. This CDR3 is CASSLSGTEAETQYF. As DNA, the CDR3 is TGTGCCAGCAGCTTAAGCGGGACAGAGGCGGAGACCCAGTACTTC.

The genes are TRBV19 and TRBJ2-5; 11 nucleotides align to TRBD1. Trimming cost V 4 bases and J 4 bases; bases outside gene matches: 8. In germline, CDR1 is LNHDA, CDR2 SQIVND (reference sequence). The CDR3 spans 16 residues. The CDR3 loop reads CASSTTRTGGGETQYF. The CDR3 DNA reads TGTGCCAGTAGTACCACCCGGACAGGGGGCGGAGAGACCCAGTACTTC. Combining the CDR3 with reference TRBV19 and TRBJ2-5 gives the whole variable domain DGGITQSPKYLFRKEGQNVTLSCEQNLNHDAMYWYRQDPGQGLRLIYYSQIVNDFQKGDIAEGYSVSREKKESFPLTVTSAQKNPTAFYLCASSTTRTGGGETQYFGPGTRLLVL.

In DNA, the CDR3 is TGTGCCAGCAGCTTAGGGAGCGGACAAGAGACCCAGTACTTC. It encodes CASSLGSGQETQYF. This chain connects TRBV7-9 to TRBJ2-5, with a possible D match to TRBD2 (5 bases). This CDR3 has 14 amino acids. Germline CDR1 and CDR2: SEHNR and FQNEAQ (reference sequence). Trimming shortened V by 1 base and J by 2 bases, and 8 bases separated the two germline ends. The full variable domain, completed using reference TRBV7-9 and TRBJ2-5, is DTGVSQNPRHKITKRGQNVTFRCDPISEHNRLYWYRQTLGQGPEFLTYFQNEAQLEKSRLLSDRFSAERPKGSFSTLEIQRTEQGDSAMYLCASSLGSGQETQYFGPGTRLLVL.